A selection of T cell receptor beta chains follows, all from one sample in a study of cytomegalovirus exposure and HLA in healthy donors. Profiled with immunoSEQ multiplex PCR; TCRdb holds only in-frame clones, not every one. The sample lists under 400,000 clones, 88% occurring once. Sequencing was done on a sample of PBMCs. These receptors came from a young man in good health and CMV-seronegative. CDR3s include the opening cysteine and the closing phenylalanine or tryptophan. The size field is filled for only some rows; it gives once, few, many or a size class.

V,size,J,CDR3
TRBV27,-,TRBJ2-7,CASSLRPPDRGSLYEQYF
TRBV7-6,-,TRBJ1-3,CASSPGQSSGNTIYF
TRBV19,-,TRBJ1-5,CASSIERNQPQHF
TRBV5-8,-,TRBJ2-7,CASSKYSYEQYF
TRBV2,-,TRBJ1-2,CATGMGQGIGGYTF
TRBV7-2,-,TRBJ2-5,CASSLASGGLQTQYF
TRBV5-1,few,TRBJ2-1,CASSLGQVYNEQFF
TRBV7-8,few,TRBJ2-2,CASSAGTVTGELFF
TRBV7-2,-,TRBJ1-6,CASSFPGQGRSPLHF
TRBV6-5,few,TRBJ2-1,CASGTGQNEQFF
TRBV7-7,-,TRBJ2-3,CASSLGGLAGTDTQYF
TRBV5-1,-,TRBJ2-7,CASSFLGLTGKDEQYF
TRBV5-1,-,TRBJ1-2,CASSADRGSDGYTF
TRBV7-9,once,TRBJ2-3,CASSSAGTKIIPSQYF
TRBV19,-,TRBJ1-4,CASQNAGSNEKLFF
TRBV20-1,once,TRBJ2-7,CSASQSYEQYF
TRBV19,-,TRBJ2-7,CASRAGQGAYEQYF